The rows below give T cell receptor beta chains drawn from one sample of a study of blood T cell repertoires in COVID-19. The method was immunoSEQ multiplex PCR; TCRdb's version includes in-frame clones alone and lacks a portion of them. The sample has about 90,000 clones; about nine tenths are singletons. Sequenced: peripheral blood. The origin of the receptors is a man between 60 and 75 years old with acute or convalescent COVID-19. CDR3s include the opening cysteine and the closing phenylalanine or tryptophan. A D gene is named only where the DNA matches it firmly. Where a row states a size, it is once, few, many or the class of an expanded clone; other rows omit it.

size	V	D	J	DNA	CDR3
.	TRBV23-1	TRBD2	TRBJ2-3	TGCGCCAGCAGTCAGAGAGGACTAGCGGGAGAATATAGGACAGATACGCAGTATTTT	CASSQRGLAGEYRTDTQYF
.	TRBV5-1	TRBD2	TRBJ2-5	TGCGCCAGCAGCTCTGAGCCGGGACTAGCGGGATTGGAGACCCAGTACTTC	CASSSEPGLAGLETQYF
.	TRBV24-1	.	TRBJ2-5	TGTGCCACCAGTGGGAACAGCAGAGAGACCCAGTACTTC	CATSGNSRETQYF
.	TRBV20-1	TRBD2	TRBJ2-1	TGCAGTGCTAGTGCTTTTTCTAGCGGGAGGGTTACATACAATGAGCAGTTCTTC	CSASAFSSGRVTYNEQFF
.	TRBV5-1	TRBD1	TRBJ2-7	TGCGCCAGCAGCCTTACCGGGACAGGGGTTTACGAGCAGTACTTC	CASSLTGTGVYEQYF
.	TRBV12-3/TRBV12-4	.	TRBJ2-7	TGTGCCAGCAACGTCGCAGGGGGGTACGAGCAGTACTTC	CASNVAGGYEQYF
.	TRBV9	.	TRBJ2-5	TGTGCCAGCAGCGTATCCGGACAGGGAGGGCAAGAGACCCAGTACTTC	CASSVSGQGGQETQYF
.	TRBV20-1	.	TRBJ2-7	TGCAGTGCTAGTCTACCCCGGGGGAGCTCCTACGAGCAGTACTTC	CSASLPRGSSYEQYF
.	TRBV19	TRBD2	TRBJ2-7	TGTGCCAGCAGGAGGGAGGGCGAGCAGTACTTC	CASRREGEQYF
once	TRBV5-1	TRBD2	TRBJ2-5	TGCGCCAGCAGCTACCTCCCTTGGGAGGGGGAGACCCAGTACTTC	CASSYLPWEGETQYF
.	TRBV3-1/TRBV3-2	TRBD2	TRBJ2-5	TGTGCCAGCAGCCTCCGGACTAGTCTCGCGGAGACCCAGTACTTC	CASSLRTSLAETQYF
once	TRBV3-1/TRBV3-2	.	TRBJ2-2	TGTGCCAGCAGCCAGACCCGGAGGCTGTTTTTT	CASSQTRRLFF
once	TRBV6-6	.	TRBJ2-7	TGTGCCAGCAGTACGGGGGACAGAGCCTACGAGCAGTACTTC	CASSTGDRAYEQYF
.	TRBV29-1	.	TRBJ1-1	TGCAGCGTACACGGAGATGGGAACACTGAAGCTTTCTTT	CSVHGDGNTEAFF
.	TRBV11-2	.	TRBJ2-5	TGTGCCAGCAGCCCGACAGCCCAAGAGACCCAGTACTTC	CASSPTAQETQYF
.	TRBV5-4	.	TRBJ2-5	TGTGCCAGCAGCTTGTACAGGGGAGGACTCGAAGAGACCCAGTACTTC	CASSLYRGGLEETQYF
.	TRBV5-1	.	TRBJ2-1	TGCGCCAGCAGCCCGGAGCCGGAGTACAATGAGCAGTTCTTC	CASSPEPEYNEQFF
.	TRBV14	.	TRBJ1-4	TGTGCCAGCAGCCTGGGGGGATTAGGAGAAAAACTGTTTTTT	CASSLGGLGEKLFF
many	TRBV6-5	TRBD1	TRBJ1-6	TGTGCCACCCGGGACAGGGATTCACCCCTCCACTTT	CATRDRDSPLHF
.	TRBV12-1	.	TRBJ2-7	TGTGCCAGCAGCTTTGAACGAAGCGACGAGCAGTACTTC	CASSFERSDEQYF
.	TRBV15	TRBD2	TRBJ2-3	TGTGCCACCAGCAGAGATGCAGGGACTAGCGGGGGTGATACGCAGTATTTT	CATSRDAGTSGGDTQYF
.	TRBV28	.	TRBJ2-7	TGTGCCAGCAGGAGGGTATCGTCGGGCGAGCAGTACTTC	CASRRVSSGEQYF
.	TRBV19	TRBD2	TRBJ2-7	TGTGCCAGTAGTAGCGGGAGGGCTGACGAGCAGTACTTC	CASSSGRADEQYF
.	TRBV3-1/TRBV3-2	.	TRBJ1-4	TGTGCCAGCAGCTGGGGGACAAGGGGTGAAAAACTGTTTTTT	CASSWGTRGEKLFF
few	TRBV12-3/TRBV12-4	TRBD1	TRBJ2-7	TGTGCCAGCAGTTTTTCGGGACAGGGGTTGAACTTC	CASSFSGQGLNF
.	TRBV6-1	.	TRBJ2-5	TGTGCCAGCAGTGAGATAGGGGGGGCCCAAGAGACCCAGTACTTC	CASSEIGGAQETQYF
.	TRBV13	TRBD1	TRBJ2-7	TGTGCCAGCAGCCTCCGACAGGGGGTTCTCGGGCAGTACTTC	CASSLRQGVLGQYF
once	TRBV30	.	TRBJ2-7	TGTGCCTGGAACGTGGTGGGAGACGAGCAGTACTTC	CAWNVVGDEQYF
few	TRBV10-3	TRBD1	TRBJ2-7	TGTGCCATCAGTGAGTCCGACAGGGGTTACGAGCAGTACTTC	CAISESDRGYEQYF
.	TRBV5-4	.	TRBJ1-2	TGTGCCAGCAGCTTGGACAGAAACTATGGCTACACCTTC	CASSLDRNYGYTF
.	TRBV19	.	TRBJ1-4	TGTGCCAGCCGCCGGATCGGGGGACTTAATGAAAAACTGTTTTTT	CASRRIGGLNEKLFF
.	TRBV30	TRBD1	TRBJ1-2	TGTGCCGAGCACCGGGACAGAACAAGTGGCTACACCTTC	CAEHRDRTSGYTF
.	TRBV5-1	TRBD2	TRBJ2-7	TGCGCCAGCAGGAGGACTAGCGGGCCCTACGAGCAGTACTTC	CASRRTSGPYEQYF
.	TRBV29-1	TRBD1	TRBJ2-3	TGCAGCGTTTATGACAGGGCAGCCACAGATACGCAGTATTTT	CSVYDRAATDTQYF
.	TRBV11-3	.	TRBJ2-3	TGTGCCAGCAGCTCCCCCTTACTAGCCGAGGCAGATACGCAGTATTTT	CASSSPLLAEADTQYF
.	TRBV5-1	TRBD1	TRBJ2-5	TGCGCCAGCAGCAGCGCTGGACAGGGGTCCAGAGAGACCCAGTACTTC	CASSSAGQGSRETQYF
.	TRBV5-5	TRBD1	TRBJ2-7	TGTGCCAGCAGCCCACCGACAGGGTCCTACGAGCAGTACTTC	CASSPPTGSYEQYF
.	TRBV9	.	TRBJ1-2	TGTGCCAGCAGCGCGGGAGGAACTTGCACCTTC	CASSAGGTCTF
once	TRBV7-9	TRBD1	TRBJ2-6	TGTGCCAGCAGCATTTGGACAGGCGCCCAGAGGTCTGGGGCCAACGTCCTGACTTTC	CASSIWTGAQRSGANVLTF
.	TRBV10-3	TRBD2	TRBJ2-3	TGTGCCATCAGTTTGCGAGCGGGGGGGCTTGGAGATACGCAGTATTTT	CAISLRAGGLGDTQYF
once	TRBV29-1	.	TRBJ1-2	TGCAGCGTTCTGACAACTAACTATGGCTACACCTTC	CSVLTTNYGYTF
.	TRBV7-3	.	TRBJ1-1	TGTGCCAGCAGCCAACAGCAGAACACTGAAGCTTTCTTT	CASSQQQNTEAFF
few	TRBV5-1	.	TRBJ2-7	TGCGCCAGCAGCTTGCAGCCGGGTAGCGCCTACGAGCAGTACTTC	CASSLQPGSAYEQYF
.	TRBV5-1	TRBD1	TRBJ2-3	TGCGCCAGCAGCCGTCGACAGGGCGGGGATACGCAGTATTTT	CASSRRQGGDTQYF
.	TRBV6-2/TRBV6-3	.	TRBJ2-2	TGTGCCAGCAGCAACGCCGCGGGGGCCTATTTGGGGGAGCTGTTTTTT	CASSNAAGAYLGELFF
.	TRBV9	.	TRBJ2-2	TGTGCCAGCAGCGTGGCGACAGGTGGGACCGGGGAGCTGTTTTTT	CASSVATGGTGELFF
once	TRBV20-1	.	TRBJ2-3	TGCAGTGCTTCGTCTGTGGATACGCAGTATTTT	CSASSVDTQYF